This T cell receptor beta chain was sequenced for a study of blood T cell repertoires in COVID-19 (dated by TCRdb to the early 2020s). Turning to the overall study: Samples from collaborators originated in the United States, Italy and Spain and spanned both the acute and convalescent phases of COVID-19. Where available, HLA class I and class II types were obtained from metadata supplied by the sample provider rather than from assay-based typing. Nearly every sample came with metadata listing a de-identified subject ID, COVID-19 status, age in years and sex. The prospective study material was composed of cDNA or gDNA derived from T cells, B-cell-depleted T cells, or PBMCs. The samples were drawn from the first 160 participants of the ongoing ImmuneRACE study and from about 1,200 subjects provided by 6 global collaborators. The repertoires were released in a freely available public database meant as a resource for research on the immune response to SARS-CoV-2. The dataset comprised deeply sampled blood TCRbeta repertoires from subjects exposed to, actively infected with, or recovered from COVID-19. What the work shows at the level of the full study, not this receptor alone: Clinical and demographic metadata were provided uncurated, with the amount varying by source and participant.

A second Seattle source provided samples from volunteer blood donors who had recovered from COVID-19. Collaborating institutions collected whole blood in K2EDTA tubes following their own protocols. For TCRbeta analysis, collaborators shipped samples as frozen whole blood, isolated PBMCs, or DNA extracted from either of those sample types. Spanning cysteine to phenylalanine, the CDR3 consists of 16 amino acids. The entry retains the CDR3 DNA only, 48 bases that are in frame from base 1. The germline V gene (reference sequence) sets CDR1 to LGHDT and CDR2 to YNNKEL. A distance of 17 bases separates the germline ends of V and J, which lose 3 bases and 5 bases respectively. Note on this clone: What this receptor recognizes is not known. Base quality data are lacking; no much larger clone is found one base away.

TCRbeta CDR3 regions were amplified from genomic DNA by means of the immunoSEQ Assay, a bias-controlled multiplex PCR. In the authors' own workflow: Nucleated cell counts per sample were estimated from amplification of reference gene primers within the assay. To quantify the absolute abundance of each unique TCRbeta CDR3 rearrangement, sequence reads were collapsed and filtered. For each sample, productive Simpson clonality was calculated as the square root of Simpson's diversity index across productive rearrangements. TCRdb retrieved this table from immuneACCESS and kept in-frame rearrangements only. Not all clones are present; in checked studies, unresolved V genes account for under half, and no reason is known for the remainder. The V and J calls and clone size come from that table; D and trimming were worked out from the DNA. The sample table records a few hundred thousand clones; less than 90% of these occur just once. Clones ranked in the top ten supply about 4.5% of the sample.

The sequence was collected from a man aged 60 to 75 who had recovered from COVID-19. The sequenced sample was peripheral blood. The sequence is built from TRBV3-1 (or the pseudogene TRBV3-2) and TRBJ2-1; TRBD1 is a possible D gene, resting on 6 matching bases. The CDR3 amino acid sequence is: CASSQGIRDIHNEQFF. The bases read TGTGCCAGCAGCCAGGGGATCCGGGACATACACAATGAGCAGTTCTTC.